Following are 27 T cell receptor beta chains from one sample sequenced in a study of blood T cell repertoires in COVID-19. Assay used: immunoSEQ multiplex PCR; TCRdb lists only in-frame clones, some missing. This sample has 150,000 or so clones, with about 80% found just once. Sequenced material: PBMCs or T cells enriched from blood (not recorded which). Receptors were obtained from an older woman who had recovered from COVID-19.

This sequence joins TRBV29-1 and TRBJ1-5; 7 nucleotides align to TRBD1. The CDR3 spans 13 residues. In germline, CDR1 is SQVTM, CDR2 ANQGSEA. With V trimmed by 4 bases and J by 5 bases, 5 bases remained unmatched. The CDR3 sequence: CSVAGTADQPQHF. CDR3 nucleotides: TGCAGCGTTGCCGGGACAGCGGATCAGCCCCAGCATTTT.

This chain uses TRBV29-1 with TRBJ1-1, with 9 positions matching TRBD1. Trimming cost V 0 bases and J 5 bases; bases outside gene matches: 4. The CDR3 contains 14 residues. In germline, CDR1 is SQVTM, CDR2 ANQGSEA. DNA for the CDR3: TGCAGCGTTGAAGATCGACAGGGGGGGACTGAAGCTTTCTTT. Amino acids: CSVEDRQGGTEAFF.

The genes are TRBV20-1 and TRBJ1-1; tentative D call: TRBD1 (5 bases). CDR3 length: 9 amino acids. V dropped 5 bases and J dropped 11 bases, with 9 bases sitting between them. Germline CDR1 is DFQATT and CDR2 is SNEGSKA (reference sequence). The CDR3 nucleotides are TGCAGTGCTGGGGGGTCCGCTTTCTTT. Encoded protein: CSAGGSAFF.

V and J are TRBV3-1 (or the pseudogene TRBV3-2) and TRBJ2-7; D is undetermined. This CDR3 region has 16 residues. The germline V and J ends were trimmed by 0 bases and 0 bases, with 12 bases remaining between them. Germline CDR1 and CDR2: LGHDT and YNNKEL (reference sequence). The CDR3 here is CASSQEVVTSSYEQYF. The DNA for the CDR3 is TGTGCCAGCAGCCAAGAGGTCGTGACAAGCTCCTACGAGCAGTACTTC.

This clone has only a few counts. The chain recombines TRBV7-9 with TRBJ2-5; 9 bases map to TRBD2. V shed 2 bases and J 1 base; nucleotides not matched to a gene: 2. Germline values: CDR1 SEHNR, CDR2 FQNEAQ (reference sequence). The CDR3 sequence is 15 residues long. The DNA for the CDR3 is TGTGCCAGCAGCTTATTTAGCGGGGGCCAAGAGACCCAGTACTTC. It translates to CASSLFSGGQETQYF.

V and J are TRBV28 and TRBJ1-2; the D gene is possibly TRBD1 (6 bases). The CDR3 sequence is 15 residues long. V lost 6 bases and J 4 bases, leaving 18 bases between the germline ends. CDR1 is MDHEN and CDR2 is SYDVKM in the germline V gene. CDR3 in DNA: TGTGCCAGCAGCCCCCGGACAGCCTATTTCTATGGCTACACCTTC. Protein: CASSPRTAYFYGYTF.

The chain links TRBV21-1 to TRBJ1-5; no DNA check was done on the table's D call, TRBD1. TRBV21-1 is marked as a pseudogene. This CDR3 is 13 amino acids long. CDR3 sequence: CASSDRGNQPQHF. The CDR3 DNA sequence: TGTGCCAGCAGCGACAGGGGCAATCAGCCCCAGCATTTT.

The chain combines TRBV27 with TRBJ1-6, with D perhaps TRBD1 (5 bases). This CDR3 has 13 amino acids. CDR1 and CDR2 from the germline V gene are MNHEY and SMNVEV (reference sequence). Trimming removed 4 bases at V and 9 bases at J, with 10 bases between. DNA of the CDR3: TGTGCCAGCAGTTCAGGGCTGGGTTCACCCCTCCACTTT. This codes for CASSSGLGSPLHF.

The chain recombines TRBV6-5 with TRBJ1-5; D not certain. CDR1 and CDR2 from the germline V gene are MNHEY and SVGAGI. The CDR3 runs to 13 residues. Deletions cut 5 bases from V and 5 bases from J, with 10 bases between. CDR3 sequence (DNA): TGTGCCAGCAGTACACGGGAGGATCAGCCCCAGCATTTT. Residues: CASSTREDQPQHF.

This clone has only a few counts. V usage is TRBV15 and J usage is TRBJ2-3; 10 bases align to TRBD1. The J segment lost 4 bases and the V segment lost 9 bases, leaving 13 bases of the junction unmatched. The CDR3 loop spans 16 amino acids. Germline loops: CDR1 LNHNV, CDR2 YYDKDF (reference sequence). CDR3 nucleotides: TGTGCCACTGATCGTGCGGGACAGGGGTACTCAGATACGCAGTATTTT. This translates into CATDRAGQGYSDTQYF. The whole variable domain, filled in from reference TRBV15 and TRBJ2-3, reads DAMVIQNPRYQVTQFGKPVTLSCSQTLNHNVMYWYQQKSSQAPKLLFHYYDKDFNNEADTPDNFQSRRPNTSFCFLDIRSPGLGDTAMYLCATDRAGQGYSDTQYFGPGTRLTVL.

This clone was counted only a few times. The rearrangement joins TRBV5-1 to TRBJ1-2, with TRBD1 matching 10 bases. CDR3 length equals 12 residues. The germline V gene encodes CDR1 SGHRS and CDR2 YFSETQ. V was clipped by 8 bases and J by 7 bases; unmatched bases: 5. CDR3 nucleotide sequence: TGCGCCAGTTATGGACAGGGGGTTGGCTACACCTTC. Its protein product is CASYGQGVGYTF.

Note on this clone: Distinct nucleotide sequences in the sample also encode this CDR3. The chain uses TRBV2 and TRBJ1-1; a weak D match, TRBD1 (5 bases). Germline-derived CDR1 and CDR2 are SNHLY and FYNNEI. Trimming left V 4 bases short and J 1 base short, with 10 bases between. The CDR3 is made up of 14 amino acids. DNA for the CDR3: TGTGCCAGCAGTGCCCAGGGAACGAACACTGAAGCTTTCTTT. Translation: CASSAQGTNTEAFF.

This chain joins TRBV11-2 and TRBJ1-6, with D possibly matching TRBD1 (5 bases). Trimming took 1 base from V and 8 from J, leaving 12 bases between them. Germline-derived CDR1 and CDR2 are SGHAT and FQNNGV. The CDR3 runs 15 residues. CDR3 sequence reads: CASSLGSRADSPLHF. Here the CDR3 DNA reads TGTGCCAGCAGCTTAGGGTCCAGGGCTGATTCACCCCTCCACTTT.

The chain carries TRBV7-3 and TRBJ2-2; D may be TRBD1 (6 bases). The V gene lost 4 bases and the J gene lost 1 base, with 7 bases spanning the gap. The CDR3 runs 14 residues. Looked up from germline, CDR1 is SGHTA and CDR2 is FQGTGA. The CDR3 sequence is CASSSQGNTGELFF. The CDR3 DNA sequence: TGTGCCAGCAGCTCACAGGGGAACACCGGGGAGCTGTTTTTT.

The chain joins TRBV27 to TRBJ1-1; TRBD1 might be the D (5 bases). CDR3 length equals 13 residues. CDR1 is MNHEY and CDR2 is SMNVEV in the germline V gene (reference sequence). The V end lost 6 bases, the J end lost 3 bases, and 11 bases lay between the germline ends. In nucleotides, the CDR3 is TGTGCCAGCAGGACCCAGACAGACACTGAAGCTTTCTTT. Residues: CASRTQTDTEAFF.

V usage is TRBV9 and J usage is TRBJ1-2; D is undetermined. The V end lost 9 bases, the J end lost 5 bases, and 8 bases lay between the germline ends. The germline gives CDR1 SGDLS, CDR2 YYNGEE. This CDR3 comprises 10 residues. CDR3 residues: CATVLYGYTF. In DNA form, the CDR3 reads TGTGCCACCGTCTTGTATGGCTACACCTTC.

This sequence joins TRBV3-1 (or the pseudogene TRBV3-2) and TRBJ1-1, with a weak D call TRBD1 (5 bases). The CDR3 has 14 residues. Trimming stripped 1 base from V and 6 bases from J, with 12 bases between. Germline V gives CDR1 LGHDT, CDR2 YNNKEL (reference sequence). As DNA, the CDR3 is TGTGCCAGCAGCCAAGGCAAGGGGTTATCTGAAGCTTTCTTT. It yields the protein CASSQGKGLSEAFF.

The chain has TRBV27 and TRBJ2-3, with 11 bases fitting TRBD2. The CDR3 is made up of 16 amino acids. Looked up from germline, CDR1 is MNHEY and CDR2 is SMNVEV (reference sequence). After removal of 6 bases from V and 2 bases from J, the junction contained 7 bases not matched to a gene. CDR3: CASRTLAGGLTDTQYF. In DNA, the CDR3 is TGTGCCAGCAGAACTCTAGCGGGGGGCCTCACAGATACGCAGTATTTT.

This clone has just a few counts. This chain connects TRBV2 to TRBJ1-5; TRBD1 agrees at 12 bases. The CDR3 length is 14 residues. The germline V gene encodes CDR1 SNHLY and CDR2 FYNNEI. V gave up 8 bases and J gave up 7 bases; unmatched junction bases: 6. CDR3 bases: TGTGCCAGCGCGGGACAGGGGGCAAGGCAGCCCCAGCATTTT. Amino acids: CASAGQGARQPQHF. Using reference TRBV2 and TRBJ1-5 for the parts outside the CDR3, the full variable domain is EPEVTQTPSHQVTQMGQEVILRCVPISNHLYFYWYRQILGQKVEFLVSFYNNEISEKSEIFDDQFSVERPDGSNFTLKIRSTKLEDSAMYFCASAGQGARQPQHFGDGTRLSIL.

The chain carries TRBV4-1 and TRBJ2-5; TRBD2 matches 8 bases. Losses at the gene ends were 4 bases for V and 5 bases for J; bases not matched to a gene: 3. Germline CDR1 reads MGHRA; CDR2 reads YSYEKL. The CDR3 has 13 residues. This CDR3 reads CASSLGLVETQYF. The CDR3 DNA reads as TGCGCCAGCAGCCTGGGACTAGTGGAGACCCAGTACTTC.

This sequence joins TRBV11-2 and TRBJ1-4; 9 bases agree with TRBD1. The J segment lost 7 bases and the V segment lost 3 bases, leaving 9 bases of the junction unmatched. From germline, CDR1 is SGHAT and CDR2 FQNNGV. The CDR3 is made up of 16 amino acids. CDR3 loop: CASSFTGTGSGEKLFF. The DNA for the CDR3 is TGTGCCAGCAGCTTTACAGGGACAGGGTCGGGTGAAAAACTGTTTTTT.

This sequence joins TRBV27 and TRBJ1-4, with TRBD1 matching over 7 bases. Looked up from germline, CDR1 is MNHEY and CDR2 is SMNVEV (reference sequence). J lost 8 bases, V lost 5 bases, and 11 bases had no gene match. This CDR3 is built from 15 residues. The CDR3 DNA sequence: TGTGCCAGCAGTGGCCGAACAGGGGTGGGCGAAAAACTGTTTTTT. It translates to CASSGRTGVGEKLFF.

CDR3 region: CASSESGRGKFYSNQPQHF. The CDR3 DNA reads as TGCGCCAGCAGTGAGTCGGGCAGGGGGAAGTTTTATAGCAATCAGCCCCAGCATTTT. The chain recombines TRBV10-1 with TRBJ1-5; 7 bases fit TRBD1. This CDR3 contains 19 residues. After removal of 0 bases from V and 0 bases from J, the junction contained 11 bases not matched to a gene. Germline values: CDR1 WNHNN, CDR2 SYGVQD (reference sequence).

The CDR3 region is CASSPPIGQDTEAFF. CDR3 sequence (DNA): TGTGCCAGCTCACCACCTATCGGACAGGACACTGAAGCTTTCTTT. This chain connects TRBV18 to TRBJ1-1, with TRBD1 matching 7 bases. From germline, CDR1 is KGHSH and CDR2 LQKENI. The CDR3 has 15 residues. V dropped 0 bases and J dropped 3; count of bases not matched to a gene: 4.

The chain combines TRBV5-6 with TRBJ2-5; 11 bases are shared with TRBD2. The CDR3 contains 14 residues. Germline-derived CDR1 and CDR2 are SGHDT and YYEEEE. The V segment lost 3 bases and the J segment 5 bases; nucleotides outside the gene matches: 3. CDR3 amino acids: CASSSTSGGETQYF. The DNA of the CDR3 is TGTGCCAGCAGCTCCACTAGCGGGGGTGAGACCCAGTACTTC.

The chain uses TRBV25-1 and TRBJ2-5; D may be TRBD1 (7 bases). V lost 5 bases and J 4 bases, leaving 14 bases between the germline ends. Germline V CDR1 and CDR2: MGHDK, SYGVNS. There are 14 residues in the CDR3. In DNA, the CDR3 is TGTGCCAGCAGTCCCAGACAGGGACTAGAGACCCAGTACTTC. It is translated as CASSPRQGLETQYF.

The chain employs TRBV19 and TRBJ1-1, with D maybe TRBD1 (5 bases). Germline values: CDR1 LNHDA, CDR2 SQIVND (reference sequence). Trimming removed 2 bases from V and 1 base from J, with 11 bases in between. There are 15 residues in the CDR3. CDR3 in DNA: TGTGCCAGTAGTATATCGGGCGGGACGAACACTGAAGCTTTCTTT. Protein product: CASSISGGTNTEAFF.